This passage covers 6 T cell receptor beta chains from one sample sequenced in a study of CD8 T cells in Susac syndrome. Random hexamers served to reverse transcribe roughly 0.45 to 1 ug RNA. One entry per CDR3 protein results from TCRdb running MiXCR on the immunoSEQ multiplex PCR reads. Among some 100,000 distinct CDR3 sequences listed, roughly 96% were seen once. Specimen: CD4+ T cells from PBMCs. The receptors stem from a human donor in good health.

The chain joins TRBV15 to TRBJ2-7, with 10 bases lining up with TRBD2. CDR3 length equals 19 residues. V dropped 0 bases and J dropped 5; count of bases not matched to a gene: 16. Germline V CDR1 and CDR2: LNHNV, YYDKDF (reference sequence). The CDR3 spells CATSRDQRQASGRRNEQYF. In DNA form, the CDR3 reads TGTGCCACCAGCAGAGATCAGCGCCAAGCTAGCGGGAGAAGGAACGAGCAGTACTTC.

The chain has TRBV7-3 and TRBJ1-6, with D possibly matching TRBD1 (6 bases). CDR1 is SGHTA and CDR2 is FQGTGA in the germline V gene. V was trimmed by 5 bases and J by 5 bases, leaving 13 bases between them. The CDR3 sequence is 15 residues long. The CDR3 region is CASSRGAGDNSPLHF. The CDR3 bases are TGTGCCAGCAGCCGCGGGGCAGGGGATAATTCACCCCTCCACTTT.

This rearrangement joins TRBV7-9 to TRBJ2-3; the D call may be TRBD1 or TRBD2 (5 bases each). The CDR3 runs 13 residues. V lost 8 bases and J lost 2, with 11 bases in between. Germline V lookup: CDR1 SEHNR, CDR2 FQNEAQ (reference sequence). The DNA of the CDR3 is TGTGCCAGCCCCCTGGGGGACACAGATACGCAGTATTTT. It is translated as CASPLGDTDTQYF. The full variable domain, completed using reference TRBV7-9 and TRBJ2-3, is DTGVSQNPRHKITKRGQNVTFRCDPISEHNRLYWYRQTLGQGPEFLTYFQNEAQLEKSRLLSDRFSAERPKGSFSTLEIQRTEQGDSAMYLCASPLGDTDTQYFGPGTRLTVL.

The CDR3 coding sequence is TGCAGTGCCGATCCGGGACTAGCGGACTACGAGCAGTACTTC. It translates to CSADPGLADYEQYF. This rearrangement joins TRBV20-1 to TRBJ2-7; 11 bases fit TRBD2. CDR1 and CDR2 from the germline V gene are DFQATT and SNEGSKA (reference sequence). The CDR3 totals 14 residues. After removal of 6 bases from V and 3 bases from J, the junction contained 7 bases not matched to a gene.

The chain's CDR3 is CAWSVGRGTEAFF. In nucleotides, the CDR3 is TGTGCCTGGAGTGTAGGGAGGGGGACTGAAGCTTTCTTT. The chain uses TRBV30 and TRBJ1-1; possible D gene TRBD1, 6 bases. V lost 0 bases and J 5 bases, leaving 10 bases between the germline ends. Germline V lookup: CDR1 GTSNPN, CDR2 SVGIG (reference sequence). The CDR3 sequence is 13 residues long.

The J gene is TRBJ1-2, the V gene TRBV2; 8 bases are shared with TRBD1. V trimming: 8 bases; J trimming: 8 bases; junction bases outside the gene matches: 7. This CDR3 comprises 12 residues. Germline lookup yields CDR1 SNHLY and CDR2 FYNNEI. CDR3 nucleotide sequence: TGTGCCAGCCTCGGACAGGGCGGAGGCTACACCTTC. Encoded protein: CASLGQGGGYTF.